The text below deals with one TCR beta chain. Other DNA sequences from this sample encode an identical CDR3 as well. These data are taken from a study of blood T cell repertoires in COVID-19. Study information: Nucleic acid was either cDNA or gDNA, and it came from T cells, B-cell-depleted T cells, or PBMCs.

The ends were cut back, 0 bases at V and 6 bases at J, with 6 bases in the middle. The CDR3 is 12 residues long. CDR1 LNHNV and CDR2 YYDKDF come from the germline V gene (reference sequence). Using immunoSEQ multiplex PCR, the repertoire was profiled, and TCRdb retains in-frame clones only, with some absent. The sample yields roughly 250,000 clones, about four fifths seen once. The material sequenced was peripheral blood. This chain connects TRBV15 to TRBJ2-7; perhaps TRBD1 as D (5 bases). The origin of this receptor is a woman older than 75 with acute or convalescent COVID-19. Written as DNA, the CDR3 is TGTGCCACCAGCAGAGATAGGGGCGAGCAGTACTTC. The encoded protein is CATSRDRGEQYF.